A single sample gave rise to the 17 T cell receptor beta chains below, sequenced in a study of CD8+CD57+ T cells in acquired aplastic anemia. Individuals selected for sequencing had exhibited CD8+CD57+ cell expansion on flow cytometry. Genomic DNA acted as the template from which TCR beta VDJ combination and CDR3 sequence profiling were carried out. TCRdb reprocessed the reads via MiXCR and lists one record per CDR3 protein. The table has some 180,000 distinct CDR3 sequences, roughly three fifths seen once. The material sequenced was sorted CD4+, CD8+, or CD8+CD57+ T cells (not recorded which) from PBMCs. Receptors originate from a human donor with aplastic anemia.

Turning to this clonotype: A much larger clone lies one base from this, so it may be a read error. The chain combines TRBV2 with TRBJ2-7; TRBD2 is a possible D gene (7 bases). The CDR3 has 14 residues. Per germline, CDR1 SNHLY and CDR2 FYNNEI. The CDR3 loop is CASMGGGANYEQYF. DNA for the CDR3: TGCGCCAGCATGGGGGGGGGGGCGAACTACGAGCAGTACTTC.

The CDR3, as DNA: TGTGCCAGCAGCTTAGGCCCAGGGACCTACAATGAGCAGTTCTTC. Translation: CASSLGPGTYNEQFF. This sequence joins TRBV7-8 and TRBJ2-1; D might be TRBD1 (5 bases). The CDR3 consists of 15 residues. From germline, CDR1 is SGHVS and CDR2 FQNEAQ. Trimming removed 1 base from V and 2 bases from J, with 9 bases in between.

A few counts support this clonotype. This chain uses TRBV20-1 with TRBJ1-1; weak D call: TRBD1 (5 bases). V dropped 3 bases and J dropped 3 bases, with 8 bases sitting between them. The CDR3 length is 12 residues. Germline loops: CDR1 DFQATT, CDR2 SNEGSKA (reference sequence). In DNA, the CDR3 is TGCAGTGCTAGGCCCAGGGACACTGAAGCTTTCTTT. Protein product: CSARPRDTEAFF.

The chain combines TRBV15 with TRBJ2-6; D gene ambiguous. Germline CDR1 reads LNHNV; CDR2 reads YYDKDF (reference sequence). The CDR3 covers 14 residues. The ends were cut back, 0 bases at V and 4 bases at J, with 4 bases in the middle. The CDR3 coding sequence is TGTGCCACCAGCAGAGAGACAGGGGCCAACGTCCTGACTTTC. Translation gives CATSRETGANVLTF.

This clonotype appeared many times. In DNA form, the CDR3 reads TGCAGCGCCACTAGAGACAGGGTTCGGGACACTGAAGCTTTCTTT. Translation: CSATRDRVRDTEAFF. The chain uses TRBV29-1 and TRBJ1-1, with TRBD1 matching over 7 bases. Germline values: CDR1 SQVTM, CDR2 ANQGSEA. This CDR3 region has 15 residues. The ends lost 7 bases at V and 3 bases at J; junction bases unmatched: 14.

The table lists this clonotype with many counts. V gene TRBV27 combines with J gene TRBJ1-1, with D hard to call. Germline CDR1 MNHEY, CDR2 SMNVEV (reference sequence). V was pared by 6 bases and J by 3 bases, with 11 bases between. There are 13 residues in the CDR3. The CDR3 region has the DNA TGTGCCAGCAGCTTGGCCGGGGACACTGAAGCTTTCTTT. This sequence encodes CASSLAGDTEAFF.

The chain carries TRBV15 and TRBJ2-1; tentatively, D is TRBD1 or TRBD2 (6 bases each). Trimming pared 5 bases from V and 9 bases from J, leaving 14 bases between. CDR3 size: 13 residues. Germline V CDR1 and CDR2: LNHNV, YYDKDF (reference sequence). CDR3 residues: CATSGGGLSEQFF. The CDR3 DNA is TGTGCCACCAGCGGAGGGGGGTTGAGTGAGCAGTTCTTC.

Comment on this clonotype: A much more abundant neighbour one base away suggests this may be a read error. V and J are TRBV5-2 and TRBJ1-1; the table's D call, TRBD1, has no DNA check behind it. TRBV5-2 is classified as a pseudogene. This CDR3 contains 13 residues. CDR3 in amino acids: CASNGQGNTEAFF. The CDR3 DNA reads TGTGCCAGCAATGGACAGGGGAACACTGAAGCTTTCTTT.

This clonotype was picked up a small number of times. The rearrangement joins TRBV20-1 to TRBJ2-7, with no clear D. The ends were cut back, 3 bases at V and 4 bases at J, with 7 bases in the middle. This CDR3 comprises 11 residues. CDR1 is DFQATT and CDR2 is SNEGSKA in the germline V gene (reference sequence). CDR3 nucleotide sequence: TGCAGTGCTAGCCAACAGTACGAGCAGTACTTC. This encodes CSASQQYEQYF.

Details on this clonotype: The junction does not match germline at one end; this may be a read error. The chain carries TRBV5-1 and TRBJ1-4; the D gene is possibly TRBD1 (6 bases). The CDR3 contains 14 residues. The germline V gene has CDR1 SGHRS and CDR2 YFSETQ. CDR3: CASSLQGTDEKLFF. The CDR3 DNA follows: TGCGCCAGCAGCCTACAGGGAACTGATGAAAAACTGTTTTTT. Using reference TRBV5-1 and TRBJ1-4 for the parts outside the CDR3, the full variable domain is KAGVTQTPRYLIKTRGQQVTLSCSPISGHRSVSWYQQTPGQGLQFLFEYFSETQRNKGNFPGRFSGRQFSNSRSEMNVSTLELGDSALYLCASSLQGTDEKLFFGSGTQLSVL.

In this sample, this clonotype turned up many times. This chain links TRBV2 with TRBJ2-5, with 7 bases that match TRBD1. This CDR3 comprises 15 residues. V dropped 8 bases and J dropped 0; count of bases not matched to a gene: 9. In germline, CDR1 is SNHLY, CDR2 FYNNEI. This CDR3 is CASLKTGSYQETQYF. CDR3 coding DNA: TGTGCCAGCCTCAAGACAGGGTCGTACCAAGAGACCCAGTACTTC.

The chain carries TRBV29-1 and TRBJ2-1; 10 bases match TRBD2. CDR3 size: 13 residues. CDR1 is SQVTM, CDR2 ANQGSEA, per germline. The trim removed 7 bases at V and 5 bases at J, leaving 5 bases unmatched. The CDR3: CSGLAGVNNEQFF. The CDR3, as DNA: TGCAGCGGTCTAGCGGGAGTAAACAATGAGCAGTTCTTC.

The chain combines TRBV7-8 with TRBJ1-2; 8 bases fit TRBD1. Trimming cost V 5 bases and J 8 bases; bases outside gene matches: 10. CDR1 is SGHVS, CDR2 FQNEAQ, per germline. This CDR3 is 14 amino acids long. The DNA of the CDR3 is TGTGCCAGCAGCGCCAGACAGGGGACTGACGGCTACACCTTC. Translating gives CASSARQGTDGYTF.

V and J are TRBV7-2 and TRBJ1-5; D remains unclear. Trimming removed 5 bases from V and 2 bases from J, with 10 bases in between. From germline, CDR1 is SGHTA and CDR2 FQGNSA. The CDR3 consists of 14 residues. CDR3 bases: TGTGCCAGCAGCCCCACCATGGGCAATCAGCCCCAGCATTTT. This gives the protein CASSPTMGNQPQHF.

V usage is TRBV2 and J usage is TRBJ1-1; D might be TRBD1 (6 bases). The CDR3 is 13 amino acids. Germline loops: CDR1 SNHLY, CDR2 FYNNEI. V was cut by 6 bases and J by 2 bases, with 10 bases left in between. The CDR3 sequence is CASREDSNTEAFF. In DNA form, the CDR3 reads TGTGCCAGCAGAGAGGACAGTAACACTGAAGCTTTCTTT.

A note on this clonotype: The germline gene is not matched at one end of the junction; a read error may be the cause. The chain links TRBV7-2 to TRBJ2-2, with TRBD2 as a possible D gene (6 bases). CDR1 is SGHTA and CDR2 is FQGNSA in the germline V gene. CDR3 length: 13 residues. The CDR3 spells CASSLSVGGELFF. For the CDR3, the DNA is TGTGCCAGCAGCTTATCAGTTGGCGGGGAACTGTTTTTT. The variable domain in full, completed from reference TRBV7-2 and TRBJ2-2, reads GAGVSQSPSNKVTEKGKDVELRCDPISGHTALYWYRQSLGQGLEFLIYFQGNSAPDKSGLPSDRFSAERTGGSVSTLTIQRTQQEDSAVYLCASSLSVGGELFFGEGSRLTVL.

Details on this clonotype: Compared with germline, one end of the junction differs, possibly owing to a read error. Written as DNA, the CDR3 is TGTGCCAGCAGCTCTCTGGACAGGGGAGAGCAGCACTTC. Its translation is CASSSLDRGEQHF. The chain links TRBV2 to TRBJ2-7, with 9 bases that match TRBD1. CDR1 SNHLY and CDR2 FYNNEI come from the germline V gene. CDR3 length: 13 residues.